The following is a T cell receptor beta chain sequence with its context. No antigen is known for it. The data stem from a study of breast tumors, draining lymph nodes, adjacent tissues. Study findings and constraints: The lymph node origin of tumor T cells was framed as consistent with a hypothesis, not demonstrated. Tumor TCR diversity was below lymph nodes but above nontumor tissue. Tumor and nontumor repertoires were significantly more similar in luminal-like than in basal-like breast cancer. Findings are consistent with lymph node origin and intratumoral expansion of most tumor T cells.

Axillary draining lymph nodes of breast cancer patients supplied the node samples. TCRdb recomputed calls from the multiplex PCR reads with MiXCR, one row per CDR3 protein. Of around 290,000 distinct CDR3 sequences in the sample, over 25% were seen once. The clonotype originates from a female donor with breast cancer. Some clones in this sample may be carry-over from other donors' samples. Material for sequencing was axillary lymph node tissue.

CDR3 loop: CASSPRRTGFTDTQYF. Written as DNA, the CDR3 is TGTGCCAGCTCACCAAGGCGGACAGGGTTCACAGATACGCAGTATTTT. The chain has TRBV18 and TRBJ2-3, with 8 bases matching TRBD1. V shed 2 bases, J shed 2 bases, and the junction held 6 bases outside the gene matches. Germline lookup yields CDR1 KGHSH and CDR2 LQKENI. The CDR3 is 16 residues long.